Listed below are T cell receptor beta chains from one sample, sequenced in a study of T cell responses to AZD1222 COVID-19 vaccine. Clones were sequenced by immunoSEQ multiplex PCR, and TCRdb holds only the in-frame ones, with some missing. Among some 96,000 clones listed, nearly 95% were seen once. Specimen: peripheral blood, collected on day 0 of AZD1222 vaccination. Source of these receptors: an adult in good health. CDR3s include the opening cysteine and the closing phenylalanine or tryptophan. A D gene is named only where the DNA matches it firmly. A clone size is listed for some rows: how often the clone was seen (once, few, many), or a class if it is expanded.

d_gene	v_gene	j_gene	abundance	CDR3nt	CDR3aa
NA	TRBV30	TRBJ2-5	once	TGTGCCTGGAGTGTACCGGGGGGCGGCGGAGAGACCCAGTACTTC	CAWSVPGGGGETQYF
TRBD1	TRBV4-2	TRBJ1-2	NA	TGTGCCAGTTCGAACGCCCCTTCAGGGGGAGGCTACACCTTC	CASSNAPSGGGYTF
TRBD2	TRBV13	TRBJ2-7	NA	TGTGCCAGCAGCTCCGGGACTAGCGGGAGGGCCGAGCAGTACTTC	CASSSGTSGRAEQYF
NA	TRBV5-1	TRBJ1-2	NA	TGCGCCAGCAGCTTAGGCATTGGCAGGGGCTATGGCTACACCTTC	CASSLGIGRGYGYTF
TRBD1	TRBV5-1	TRBJ1-1	NA	TGCGCCAGCAGCCGGACAGGGGGCACTGAAGCTTTCTTT	CASSRTGGTEAFF
TRBD1	TRBV3-1/TRBV3-2	TRBJ2-1	NA	TGTGCCAGCAGTCTGGGACAGGGCCCTTACAATGAGCAGTTCTTC	CASSLGQGPYNEQFF
NA	TRBV29-1	TRBJ2-6	once	TGCAGCGTTGGGGCGGACCGTAGCTCTGGGGCCAACGTCCTGACTTTC	CSVGADRSSGANVLTF
NA	TRBV12-3/TRBV12-4	TRBJ1-1	once	TGTGCCAGCAGCTGGACCGCCGACACTGAAGCTTTCTTT	CASSWTADTEAFF
NA	TRBV2	TRBJ2-5	NA	TGTGCCAGTGACAGTGTTGGACCTCAAGAGACCCAGTACTTC	CASDSVGPQETQYF
NA	TRBV2	TRBJ1-5	once	TGTGCCAGAGGGGTGGATAACAATCAGCCCCAGCATTTT	CARGVDNNQPQHF
TRBD2	TRBV4-1	TRBJ2-7	NA	TGCGCCAGCAGCCAAGATAGCGGGAGGGCCGGAAGGTACGAGCAGTACTTC	CASSQDSGRAGRYEQYF
NA	TRBV19	TRBJ1-5	NA	TGTGCCAGTAGTATCCTGTCGGACAGCAATCAGCCCCAGCATTTT	CASSILSDSNQPQHF
TRBD2	TRBV5-1	TRBJ2-7	NA	TGCGCCAGCAGCCCCGGGGGGGTCTCCTACGAGCAGTACTTC	CASSPGGVSYEQYF
NA	TRBV12-3/TRBV12-4	TRBJ1-5	NA	TGTGCCAGCAGTTTAGTGCGGGATCAGCCCCAGCATTTT	CASSLVRDQPQHF
NA	TRBV5-1	TRBJ1-4	few	TGCGCCAGCAGCTTGGACAACAGCGATGAAAAACTGTTTTTT	CASSLDNSDEKLFF
NA	TRBV30	TRBJ2-5	NA	TGTGCCTGGAGTGTTTTCGGGGGCGGAGGGGAGACCCAGTACTTC	CAWSVFGGGGETQYF
NA	TRBV21-1	TRBJ1-1	NA	TGTGCCAGCAGCAAATCAGGGGGCCTCACTGAAGCTTTCTTT	CASSKSGGLTEAFF
NA	TRBV7-8	TRBJ1-1	NA	TGTGCCAGCAGCTTACAAAGGATCGTGAACACTGAAGCTTTCTTT	CASSLQRIVNTEAFF
NA	TRBV15	TRBJ1-6	few	TGTGCCACCAGCAGAGAACCAGAAAATTCACCCCTCCACTTT	CATSREPENSPLHF
NA	TRBV11-2	TRBJ2-1	NA	TGTGCCAGCAGCATTAGTGGGGTTGGGAATGAGCAGTTCTTC	CASSISGVGNEQFF
NA	TRBV7-9	TRBJ1-2	NA	TGTGCCAGCAGCTTACCCCCGAGAGTATCCTATGGCTACACCTTC	CASSLPPRVSYGYTF
NA	TRBV6-5	TRBJ2-2	once	TGTGCCAGCAGTTACTCGGGACTCGTGAACACCGGGGAGCTGTTTTTT	CASSYSGLVNTGELFF
TRBD2	TRBV6-5	TRBJ2-1	NA	TGTGCCAGCAGGACCCTAGCGGGAGATTCCAATGAGCAGTTCTTC	CASRTLAGDSNEQFF
NA	TRBV19	TRBJ2-6	NA	TGTGCCAGTAGTATAATTGCTGGGTCTGGGGCCAACGTCCTGACTTTC	CASSIIAGSGANVLTF
TRBD1	TRBV4-2	TRBJ2-3	NA	TGTGCCAGCAGCCAAGAGGGCCTACAGGGGCGACAATCAGATACGCAGTATTTT	CASSQEGLQGRQSDTQYF
TRBD2	TRBV6-5	TRBJ2-7	NA	TGTGCCTCTGGGGGGGGACTAGCGAACTACGAGCAGTACTTC	CASGGGLANYEQYF
NA	TRBV30	TRBJ1-4	NA	TGTGCCTGGAGTGCAAGGGGCTTTAATGAAAAACTGTTTTTT	CAWSARGFNEKLFF
NA	TRBV5-1	TRBJ1-2	NA	TGCGCCAGCAGCTTGGCGGGGGGCGATGGCGGCTACACCTTC	CASSLAGGDGGYTF